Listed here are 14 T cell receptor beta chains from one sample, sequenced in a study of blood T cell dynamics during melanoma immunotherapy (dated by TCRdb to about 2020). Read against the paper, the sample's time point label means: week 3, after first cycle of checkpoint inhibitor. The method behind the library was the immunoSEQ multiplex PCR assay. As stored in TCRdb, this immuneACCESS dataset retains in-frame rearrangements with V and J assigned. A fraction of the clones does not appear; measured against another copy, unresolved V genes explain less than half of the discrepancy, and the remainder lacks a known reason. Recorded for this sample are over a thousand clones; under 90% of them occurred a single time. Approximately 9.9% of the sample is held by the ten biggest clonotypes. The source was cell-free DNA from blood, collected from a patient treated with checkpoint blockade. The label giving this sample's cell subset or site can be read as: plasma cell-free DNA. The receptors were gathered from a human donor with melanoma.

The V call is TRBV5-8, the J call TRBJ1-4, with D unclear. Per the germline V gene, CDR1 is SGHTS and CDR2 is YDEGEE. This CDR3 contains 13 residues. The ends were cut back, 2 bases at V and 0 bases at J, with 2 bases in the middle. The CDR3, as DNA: TGTGCCAGCAGCTTTGCAACTAATGAAAAACTGTTTTTT. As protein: CASSFATNEKLFF.

Written as DNA, the CDR3 is TGTGCCAGTAGGGGGCAGGACAGGGTGTCCGGGGAGCTGTTTTTT. It encodes CASRGQDRVSGELFF. The genes are TRBV19 and TRBJ2-2; TRBD1 matches at 8 bases. With 6 bases clipped from V and 6 bases from J, the junction kept 9 bases outside the gene matches. The CDR3 is 15 residues long. Germline V CDR1 and CDR2: LNHDA, SQIVND (reference sequence). The entire variable domain, with the rest obtained from reference TRBV19 and TRBJ2-2, is as follows: DGGITQSPKYLFRKEGQNVTLSCEQNLNHDAMYWYRQDPGQGLRLIYYSQIVNDFQKGDIAEGYSVSREKKESFPLTVTSAQKNPTAFYLCASRGQDRVSGELFFGEGSRLTVL.

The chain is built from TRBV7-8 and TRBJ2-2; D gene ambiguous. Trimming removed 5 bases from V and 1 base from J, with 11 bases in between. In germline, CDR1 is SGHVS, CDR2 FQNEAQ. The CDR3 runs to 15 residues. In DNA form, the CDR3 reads TGTGCCAGCAGCCCCTTGCTCGGGAACACCGGGGAGCTGTTTTTT. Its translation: CASSPLLGNTGELFF.

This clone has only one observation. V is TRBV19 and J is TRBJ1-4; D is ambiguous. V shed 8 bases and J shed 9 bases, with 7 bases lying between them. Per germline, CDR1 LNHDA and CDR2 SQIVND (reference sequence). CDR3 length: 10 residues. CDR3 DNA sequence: TGTGCCAGTGGCGTCAAAAAACTGTTTTTT. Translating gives CASGVKKLFF.

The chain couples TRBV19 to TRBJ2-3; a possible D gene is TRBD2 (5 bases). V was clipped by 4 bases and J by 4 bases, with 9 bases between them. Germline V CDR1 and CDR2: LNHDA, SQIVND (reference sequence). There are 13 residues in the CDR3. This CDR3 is CASSSTGSDTQYF. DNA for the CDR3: TGTGCCAGTAGTAGCACGGGGTCAGATACGCAGTATTTT.

In nucleotides, the CDR3 is TGTGCCAGTACGTCGTCCGGGTCCTACGAGCAGTACTTC. Protein sequence: CASTSSGSYEQYF. V is TRBV6-1 and J is TRBJ2-7; the D is unclear. The CDR3 runs 13 residues. The V end lost 9 bases, the J end lost 1 base, and 13 bases lay between the germline ends. Germline-derived CDR1 and CDR2 are MNHNS and SASEGT.

DNA of the CDR3: TGTGCCAGCAGCGTGTCCCTAGCGGGATCCACAGATACGCAGTATTTT. It codes for CASSVSLAGSTDTQYF. V usage is TRBV9 and J usage is TRBJ2-3, with 9 bases lining up with TRBD2. Losses at the gene ends were 2 bases for V and 2 bases for J; bases not matched to a gene: 6. The CDR3 runs 16 residues. CDR1 and CDR2 from the germline V gene are SGDLS and YYNGEE.

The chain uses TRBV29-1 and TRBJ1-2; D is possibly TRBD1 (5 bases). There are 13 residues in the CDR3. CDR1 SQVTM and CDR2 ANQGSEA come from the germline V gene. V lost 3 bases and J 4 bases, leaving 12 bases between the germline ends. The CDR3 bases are TGCAGCGTTGAGTCCGGGGCGAGCTATGGCTACACCTTC. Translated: CSVESGASYGYTF.

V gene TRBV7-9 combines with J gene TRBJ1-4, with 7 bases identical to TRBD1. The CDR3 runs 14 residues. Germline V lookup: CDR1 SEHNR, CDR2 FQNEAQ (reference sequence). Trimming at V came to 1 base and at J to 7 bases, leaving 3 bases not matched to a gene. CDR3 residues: CASSLGQGGEKLFF. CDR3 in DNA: TGTGCCAGCAGCTTAGGACAGGGCGGTGAAAAACTGTTTTTT.

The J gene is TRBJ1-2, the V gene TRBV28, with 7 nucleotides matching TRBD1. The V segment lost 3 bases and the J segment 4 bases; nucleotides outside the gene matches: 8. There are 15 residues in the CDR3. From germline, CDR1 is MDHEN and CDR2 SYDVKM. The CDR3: CASSLGGQTIYGYTF. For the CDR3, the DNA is TGTGCCAGCAGTTTGGGGGGACAGACTATCTATGGCTACACCTTC.

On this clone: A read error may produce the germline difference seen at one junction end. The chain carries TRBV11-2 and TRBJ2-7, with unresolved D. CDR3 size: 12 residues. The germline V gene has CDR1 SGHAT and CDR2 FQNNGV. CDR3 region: CASSLEDYEQYF. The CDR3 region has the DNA TGTGCCAGCAGCCTAGAAGATTACGAGCAGTACTTC.

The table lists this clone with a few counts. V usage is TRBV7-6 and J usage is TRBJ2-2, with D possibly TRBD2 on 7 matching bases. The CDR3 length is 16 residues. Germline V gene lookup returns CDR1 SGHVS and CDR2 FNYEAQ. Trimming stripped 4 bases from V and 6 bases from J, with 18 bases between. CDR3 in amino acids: CASSSDDAGAAGELFF. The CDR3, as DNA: TGTGCCAGCAGCTCCGACGACGCGGGGGCAGCCGGGGAGCTGTTTTTT.

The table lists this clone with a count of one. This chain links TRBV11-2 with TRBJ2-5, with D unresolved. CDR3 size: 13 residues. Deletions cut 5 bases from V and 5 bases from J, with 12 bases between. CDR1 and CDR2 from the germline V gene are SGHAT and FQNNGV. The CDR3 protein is CASSPVAGETQYF. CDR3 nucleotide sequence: TGTGCCAGCAGCCCAGTAGCCGGTGAGACCCAGTACTTC.

The DNA for the CDR3 is TGTGCCAGCAGCTTGAGGGGTACTAGCAATCAGCCCCAGCATTTT. It yields the protein CASSLRGTSNQPQHF. The chain joins TRBV5-8 to TRBJ1-5; tentative D call: TRBD1 (5 bases). Trimming cost V 1 base and J 0 bases, with 8 bases left between them. The CDR3 is 15 residues long. From germline, CDR1 is SGHTS and CDR2 YDEGEE.